This is a list of T cell receptor beta chains from one sample in a study of control samples from healthy donors and cancer patients. Clones were read by immunoSEQ multiplex PCR, and TCRdb kept only the in-frame ones, dropping some. The sample shows around 100,000 clones, roughly nine tenths of them seen only once. The sequenced material came from blood. The receptors shown here come from a woman in her 50s in good health. The CDR3 runs from the conserved cysteine through the conserved F or W. D genes are given only for firm matches. Clone size is not always given. Where it is, it says once, few, many or a class for expanded clones.

cdr3_nt: TGTGCCAGCAGCCAATTCCCCAACCAGAACACCGGGGAGCTGTTTTTT
cdr3_aa: CASSQFPNQNTGELFF
v_call: TRBV14
cdr3_length: 16
j_call: TRBJ2-2
clone_size: -
d_call: -

cdr3_nt: TGTGCCAGCTCACGGGAGACGGAGCAGTACTTC
cdr3_aa: CASSRETEQYF
v_call: TRBV18
cdr3_length: 11
j_call: TRBJ2-7
clone_size: -
d_call: -

cdr3_nt: TGTGCCAGCAGCCAGCGGGATACGCAGTATTTT
cdr3_aa: CASSQRDTQYF
v_call: TRBV27
cdr3_length: 11
j_call: TRBJ2-3
clone_size: -
d_call: -

cdr3_nt: TGTGCCAGCAGCTTAGTTTATGAAGGGGAGCTGTTTTTT
cdr3_aa: CASSLVYEGELFF
v_call: TRBV7-7
cdr3_length: 13
j_call: TRBJ2-2
clone_size: -
d_call: -

cdr3_nt: TGTGCCAGCAGCTCCTCGGGGAGCTTAAGTTTAATTCAATCCGGAATCACCATATATTTT
cdr3_aa: CASSSSGSLSLIQSGITIYF
v_call: TRBV6-6
cdr3_length: 20
j_call: TRBJ1-3
clone_size: -
d_call: -

cdr3_nt: TGTGCCACCACTCGCTGGTTTGGGCAGGCTACCTACGAGCAGTACTTC
cdr3_aa: CATTRWFGQATYEQYF
v_call: TRBV19
cdr3_length: 16
j_call: TRBJ2-7
clone_size: -
d_call: -

cdr3_nt: TGTGCCAGCAGCTTCAGATCAGATACGCAGTATTTT
cdr3_aa: CASSFRSDTQYF
v_call: TRBV7-2
cdr3_length: 12
j_call: TRBJ2-3
clone_size: -
d_call: -

cdr3_nt: TGTGCCAGCAGCTGGGTGGCGGCAGCCTACGAGCAGTACTTC
cdr3_aa: CASSWVAAAYEQYF
v_call: TRBV6-5
cdr3_length: 14
j_call: TRBJ2-7
clone_size: once
d_call: -

cdr3_nt: TGTGCCACCCGGTATGGGGGGGAGCTGTTTTTT
cdr3_aa: CATRYGGELFF
v_call: TRBV24-1
cdr3_length: 11
j_call: TRBJ2-2
clone_size: -
d_call: -

cdr3_nt: TGCGCCAGCAGGCGCCGGACAGGGGGGAACACTGAAGCTTTCTTT
cdr3_aa: CASRRRTGGNTEAFF
v_call: TRBV5-1
cdr3_length: 15
j_call: TRBJ1-1
clone_size: -
d_call: TRBD1

cdr3_nt: TGTGCCAGCAGCTTAGCGCTGCAGGGGCACTCTGGAAACACCATATATTTT
cdr3_aa: CASSLALQGHSGNTIYF
v_call: TRBV7-8
cdr3_length: 17
j_call: TRBJ1-3
clone_size: -
d_call: -

cdr3_nt: TGCGCCAGCAGCTTGGTGAGCGCTCAAAACATTCAGTACTTC
cdr3_aa: CASSLVSAQNIQYF
v_call: TRBV5-1
cdr3_length: 14
j_call: TRBJ2-4
clone_size: -
d_call: -

cdr3_nt: TGTGCCAGTAGCCCCTTAGGCGTTCAGCCCCAGCATTTT
cdr3_aa: CASSPLGVQPQHF
v_call: TRBV19
cdr3_length: 13
j_call: TRBJ1-5
clone_size: -
d_call: -

cdr3_nt: TGTGCCAGCAGTTTTCTATCGAACTATGGCTACACCTTC
cdr3_aa: CASSFLSNYGYTF
v_call: TRBV6-2/TRBV6-3
cdr3_length: 13
j_call: TRBJ1-2
clone_size: -
d_call: -

cdr3_nt: TGTGCCAGCTCCCCGGGACAGGGGTATGGCTACACCTTC
cdr3_aa: CASSPGQGYGYTF
v_call: TRBV7-9
cdr3_length: 13
j_call: TRBJ1-2
clone_size: -
d_call: TRBD1

cdr3_nt: TGTGCCAGCTCCCTAGAGGCGAAGGGCGGGGAGCTGTTTTTT
cdr3_aa: CASSLEAKGGELFF
v_call: TRBV18
cdr3_length: 14
j_call: TRBJ2-2
clone_size: -
d_call: -

cdr3_nt: TGTGCCAGCAGAATAAATAATCAGCCCCAGCATTTT
cdr3_aa: CASRINNQPQHF
v_call: TRBV12-3/TRBV12-4
cdr3_length: 12
j_call: TRBJ1-5
clone_size: -
d_call: -

cdr3_nt: TGTGCCAGCAGCCAACTACCGGTCTGGGGTGGCTACACCTTC
cdr3_aa: CASSQLPVWGGYTF
v_call: TRBV3-1/TRBV3-2
cdr3_length: 14
j_call: TRBJ1-2
clone_size: -
d_call: -

cdr3_nt: TGTGCCAGCAGCCAAGTTGGGGCAGCTATAGGGGAAGGTCAGCCCCAGCATTTT
cdr3_aa: CASSQVGAAIGEGQPQHF
v_call: TRBV3-1/TRBV3-2
cdr3_length: 18
j_call: TRBJ1-5
clone_size: -
d_call: -

cdr3_nt: TGTGCCAGTTTGTACAGGGGGAGCTCCTACAATGAGCAGTTCTTC
cdr3_aa: CASLYRGSSYNEQFF
v_call: TRBV6-5
cdr3_length: 15
j_call: TRBJ2-1
clone_size: -
d_call: TRBD1

cdr3_nt: TGTGCCACCAGCCCTAGGGCAATGGACCAAGAGACCCAGTACTTC
cdr3_aa: CATSPRAMDQETQYF
v_call: TRBV15
cdr3_length: 15
j_call: TRBJ2-5
clone_size: -
d_call: -

cdr3_nt: TGTGCCAGCAGTGATAGCGGGAGCCGCACAGATACGCAGTATTTT
cdr3_aa: CASSDSGSRTDTQYF
v_call: TRBV6-4
cdr3_length: 15
j_call: TRBJ2-3
clone_size: once
d_call: TRBD2

cdr3_nt: TGTGCCATCAGTGACCTGGGCTGGGAGCAGTACTTC
cdr3_aa: CAISDLGWEQYF
v_call: TRBV10-3
cdr3_length: 12
j_call: TRBJ2-7
clone_size: -
d_call: -

cdr3_nt: TGTGCCACCAGTGAAACCGGGACAGGGCCTAATGAAAAACTGTTTTTT
cdr3_aa: CATSETGTGPNEKLFF
v_call: TRBV24-1
cdr3_length: 16
j_call: TRBJ1-4
clone_size: once
d_call: TRBD1

cdr3_nt: TGTGCCAGCAGACCGCCTGGGGAGCCCCAGCATTTT
cdr3_aa: CASRPPGEPQHF
v_call: TRBV12-3/TRBV12-4
cdr3_length: 12
j_call: TRBJ1-5
clone_size: -
d_call: -

cdr3_nt: TGTGCCACCAACGAGGGGAACACCGGGGAGCTGTTTTTT
cdr3_aa: CATNEGNTGELFF
v_call: TRBV19
cdr3_length: 13
j_call: TRBJ2-2
clone_size: once
d_call: -

cdr3_nt: TGTGCCAGCAGTTCCCAATTAAGGAGTGGCGGAAACACCATATATTTT
cdr3_aa: CASSSQLRSGGNTIYF
v_call: TRBV7-2
cdr3_length: 16
j_call: TRBJ1-3
clone_size: -
d_call: -

cdr3_nt: TGTGCCAGCAGCGCGTCCGGGACAGAAAATCAGCCCCAGCATTTT
cdr3_aa: CASSASGTENQPQHF
v_call: TRBV9
cdr3_length: 15
j_call: TRBJ1-5
clone_size: -
d_call: TRBD1

cdr3_nt: TGTGCCAGCAGCTCCCAGGGACAGAACTATGGCTACACCTTC
cdr3_aa: CASSSQGQNYGYTF
v_call: TRBV11-2
cdr3_length: 14
j_call: TRBJ1-2
clone_size: -
d_call: TRBD1

cdr3_nt: TGTGCCATAACCTCGAGACAGGATAATTCACCCCTCCACTTT
cdr3_aa: CAITSRQDNSPLHF
v_call: TRBV10-3
cdr3_length: 14
j_call: TRBJ1-6
clone_size: -
d_call: -

cdr3_nt: TGTGCCACCACCCCCCCTTTGGCTTTCTGGAGTGAGCAGTTCTTC
cdr3_aa: CATTPPLAFWSEQFF
v_call: TRBV2
cdr3_length: 15
j_call: TRBJ2-1
clone_size: -
d_call: -

cdr3_nt: TGCGCCAGCAGCCCACTCGGACAGGGTGTCCAAGAGACCCAGTACTTC
cdr3_aa: CASSPLGQGVQETQYF
v_call: TRBV4-3
cdr3_length: 16
j_call: TRBJ2-5
clone_size: -
d_call: TRBD1

cdr3_nt: TGTGCCTGGGAGATGGGGGATGAGCAGTTCTTC
cdr3_aa: CAWEMGDEQFF
v_call: TRBV30
cdr3_length: 11
j_call: TRBJ2-1
clone_size: once
d_call: -

cdr3_nt: TGTGCCAGCACCCTAGCGCGGGGGGGCTCCTACAATGAGCAGTTCTTC
cdr3_aa: CASTLARGGSYNEQFF
v_call: TRBV11-2
cdr3_length: 16
j_call: TRBJ2-1
clone_size: -
d_call: TRBD2

cdr3_nt: TGTGCCAGCTCGGGGGGACCTAATGAAAAACTGTTTTTT
cdr3_aa: CASSGGPNEKLFF
v_call: TRBV5-4
cdr3_length: 13
j_call: TRBJ1-4
clone_size: -
d_call: -